This T cell receptor (beta chain) is drawn from a study of control samples from healthy donors and cancer patients. Clones were read by immunoSEQ multiplex PCR, and TCRdb kept only the in-frame ones, dropping some. The table records about 98,000 clones, 92% of them present only once. V was trimmed by 2 bases and J by 1 base, leaving 9 bases between them. Germline assignment: CDR1 MNHEY and CDR2 SMNVEV (reference sequence). The CDR3 spans 16 residues. The sequence was collected from a woman aged 18 to 35 in good health. Sequencing input: blood. The rearrangement joins TRBV27 to TRBJ1-6; D perhaps matches TRBD1 (6 bases). This CDR3 reads CASSLQGTSYNSPLHF. For the CDR3, the DNA is TGTGCCAGCAGTTTACAGGGGACATCCTATAATTCACCCCTCCACTTT.